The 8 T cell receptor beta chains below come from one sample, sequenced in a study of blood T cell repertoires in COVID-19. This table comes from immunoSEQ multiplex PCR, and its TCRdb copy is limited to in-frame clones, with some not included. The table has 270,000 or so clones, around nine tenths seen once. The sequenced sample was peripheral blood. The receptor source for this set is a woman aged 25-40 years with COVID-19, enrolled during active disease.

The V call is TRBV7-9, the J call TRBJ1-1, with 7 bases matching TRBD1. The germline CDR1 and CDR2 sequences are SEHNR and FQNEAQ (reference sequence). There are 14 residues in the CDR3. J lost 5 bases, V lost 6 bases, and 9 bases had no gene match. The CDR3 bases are TGTGCCAGCAGTTACATACAGGGGACTACTGAAGCTTTCTTT. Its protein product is CASSYIQGTTEAFF.

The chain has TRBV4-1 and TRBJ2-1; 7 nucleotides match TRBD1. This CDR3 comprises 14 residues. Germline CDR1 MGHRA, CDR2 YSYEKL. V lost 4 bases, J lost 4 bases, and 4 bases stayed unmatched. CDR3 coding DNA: TGCGCCAGCAGCCCCGGGACAGCTTACAATGAGCAGTTCTTC. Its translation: CASSPGTAYNEQFF.

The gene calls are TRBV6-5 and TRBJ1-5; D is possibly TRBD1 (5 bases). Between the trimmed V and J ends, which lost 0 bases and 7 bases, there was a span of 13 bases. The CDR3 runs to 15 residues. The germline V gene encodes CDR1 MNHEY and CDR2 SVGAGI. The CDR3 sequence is CASSYSGGVGQPQHF. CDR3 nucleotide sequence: TGTGCCAGCAGTTACTCGGGGGGGGTAGGGCAGCCCCAGCATTTT.

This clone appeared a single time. CDR3 in amino acids: CASRMDRGLGETQYF. The CDR3 bases are TGTGCCAGCAGGATGGACAGGGGCCTTGGCGAGACCCAGTACTTC. This sequence joins TRBV6-5 and TRBJ2-5; 9 bases align to TRBD1. CDR1 MNHEY and CDR2 SVGAGI come from the germline V gene. With 6 bases clipped from V and 5 bases from J, the junction kept 10 bases outside the gene matches. The length of the CDR3 is 15 residues.

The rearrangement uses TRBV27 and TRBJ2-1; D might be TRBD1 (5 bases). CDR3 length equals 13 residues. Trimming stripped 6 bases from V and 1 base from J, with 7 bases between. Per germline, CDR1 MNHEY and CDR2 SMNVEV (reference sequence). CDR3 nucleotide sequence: TGTGCCAGCAGCCGACAGTCCTACAATGAGCAGTTCTTC. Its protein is CASSRQSYNEQFF.

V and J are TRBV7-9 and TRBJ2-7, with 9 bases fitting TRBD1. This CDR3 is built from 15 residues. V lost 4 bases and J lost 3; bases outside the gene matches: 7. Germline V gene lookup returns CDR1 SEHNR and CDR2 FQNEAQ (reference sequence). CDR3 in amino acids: CASSYYGQGFYEQYF. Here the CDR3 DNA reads TGTGCCAGCAGCTATTACGGACAGGGGTTCTACGAGCAGTACTTC.

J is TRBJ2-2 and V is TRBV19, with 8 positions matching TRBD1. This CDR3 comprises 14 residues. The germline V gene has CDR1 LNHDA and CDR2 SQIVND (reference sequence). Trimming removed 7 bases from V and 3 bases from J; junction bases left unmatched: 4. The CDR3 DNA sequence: TGTGCCAGTAAAGGGACAGGTTACACCGGGGAGCTGTTTTTT. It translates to CASKGTGYTGELFF.

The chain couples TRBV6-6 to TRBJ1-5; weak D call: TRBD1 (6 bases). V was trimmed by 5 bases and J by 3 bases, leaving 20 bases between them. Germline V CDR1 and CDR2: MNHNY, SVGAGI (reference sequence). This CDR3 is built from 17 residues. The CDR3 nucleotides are TGTGCCAGCAGTCCATCCCAGCCTGGACAGATCAATCAGCCCCAGCATTTT. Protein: CASSPSQPGQINQPQHF.